Below, 14 T cell receptor beta chains from the same sample are listed, as sequenced in a study of post-analysis software for immune sequencing data. Study-wide findings and caveats: Five or six TRBV segments were more frequent in patients than controls; TRBV5-6, TRBV5-1 and TRBV20-1 belonged to this group.

These receptors' targets are unknown. Unique molecular identifiers were built into the TCR beta cDNA libraries. TCRdb itself ran the PCR reads through MiXCR, one entry per CDR3 protein. The sample gives 400,000 to 500,000 distinct CDR3 sequences, about 39% of which show up once; 7.6% is in the top ten. The material sequenced was blood. These receptors were taken from a girl aged 2-10 years with multiple sclerosis.

V usage is TRBV5-1 and J usage is TRBJ2-7; D unresolved. Germline CDR1 is SGHRS and CDR2 is YFSETQ. The CDR3 has 11 residues. The ends were cut back, 4 bases at V and 7 bases at J, with 9 bases in the middle. CDR3 in DNA: TGCGCCAGCAGCCAAGGTACAGAGCAGTACTTC. This codes for CASSQGTEQYF.

J is TRBJ2-1 and V is TRBV11-3; 9 bases line up with TRBD2. CDR3 size: 19 residues. Germline CDR1 SGHNT, CDR2 YENEEA. Trimming at V came to 1 base and at J to 9 bases, leaving 19 bases not matched to a gene. CDR3 loop: CASSLGLGRGGPSPGEQFF. In DNA, the CDR3 is TGTGCCAGCAGCTTAGGATTAGGGCGGGGGGGGCCAAGCCCCGGTGAGCAGTTCTTC.

This clonotype was counted between two and nine times. The chain is built from TRBV3-1 and TRBJ2-4; D unclear. The DNA end favors TRBJ2-7, so the J call may be wrong. This CDR3 region has 12 residues. CDR1 is LGHDT and CDR2 is YNNKEL in the germline V gene (reference sequence). The DNA of the CDR3 is TGTGCCAGCAGCCAACCTAACAACGAGCAGTACTTC. Translation gives CASSQPNNEQYF.

The rearrangement uses TRBV12-3 or TRBV12-4 and TRBJ2-7; D might be TRBD1 or TRBD2, each matching 5 bases. With 5 bases removed from V and 3 bases from J, the gap between germline ends came to 14 bases. The CDR3 has 14 residues. As DNA, the CDR3 is TGTGCCAGCAGTGCAGGGACGGCCAACTACGAGCAGTACTTC. Translation gives CASSAGTANYEQYF.

In its sample, this clonotype was seen a few times. This rearrangement joins TRBV6-1 to TRBJ1-2, with TRBD1 matching over 8 bases. Germline CDR1 MNHNS, CDR2 SASEGT. This CDR3 region has 15 residues. The ends lost 5 bases at V and 4 bases at J; junction bases unmatched: 9. CDR3 region: CASSIDGTGLYGYTF. CDR3 bases: TGTGCCAGCAGTATTGACGGGACAGGCCTCTATGGCTACACCTTC.

This CDR3 reads CASSLGGQGGEPQHF. In DNA form, the CDR3 reads TGTGCCAGCAGTTTAGGTGGACAGGGGGGTGAGCCCCAGCATTTT. The chain recombines TRBV12-3 or TRBV12-4 with TRBJ1-5; 10 positions agree with TRBD1. This CDR3 has 15 residues. V was pared by 1 base and J by 8 bases, with 5 bases of the junction left unmatched.

This clonotype was seen a handful of times. This chain links TRBV20-1 with TRBJ2-3, with D hard to call. Trimming pared 2 bases from V and 4 bases from J, leaving 7 bases between. Germline V lookup: CDR1 DFQATT, CDR2 SNEGSKA (reference sequence). This CDR3 has 12 amino acids. Here the CDR3 DNA reads TGCAGTGCTAGACCTACACCAGATACGCAGTATTTT. Residues: CSARPTPDTQYF.

This clonotype was detected a few times. The genes are TRBV20-1 and TRBJ2-1; TRBD2 agrees at 10 bases. Per the germline V gene, CDR1 is DFQATT and CDR2 is SNEGSKA (reference sequence). V shed 2 bases, J shed 2 bases, and the junction held 3 bases outside the gene matches. The CDR3 is made up of 15 amino acids. The CDR3 here is CSARQLAGAYNEQFF. The CDR3 region has the DNA TGCAGTGCTAGACAGCTAGCGGGAGCCTACAATGAGCAGTTCTTC.

This chain uses TRBV20-1 with TRBJ1-1, with D tentatively TRBD1 (5 bases). The V end was cut by 5 bases, the J end by 1 base, with 14 bases between. CDR3 length equals 14 residues. Germline V gene sequence: CDR1 DFQATT, CDR2 SNEGSKA (reference sequence). The chain's CDR3 is CSAEPRVRNTEAFF. The CDR3 DNA follows: TGCAGTGCTGAACCCAGGGTGAGGAACACTGAAGCTTTCTTT.

The genes are TRBV4-3 and TRBJ2-3, with TRBD2 identical over 9 bases. The CDR3 length is 16 residues. V was pared by 4 bases and J by 4 bases, with 9 bases of the junction left unmatched. The germline V gene encodes CDR1 LGHNA and CDR2 YSLEER. In DNA form, the CDR3 reads TGCGCCAGCAGCCTCTTTAGCGGGAGTTCGGCAGATACGCAGTATTTT. This codes for CASSLFSGSSADTQYF.

This clonotype has just a few counts. The junction departs from germline at one end; a sequencing error may be responsible. This chain connects TRBV7-7 to TRBJ2-5, with TRBD2 identical over 12 bases. The CDR3 spans 18 residues. Germline V gene lookup returns CDR1 SSHAT and CDR2 FNYEAQ (reference sequence). CDR3 nucleotide sequence: TGTGCTAGCAGCTTAGTCCTGTCCATGACTAGCGGGAGTGAGACCCAGTACTTC. It translates to CASSLVLSMTSGSETQYF.

The gene calls are TRBV20-1 and TRBJ2-1; D is possibly TRBD1 or TRBD2 (6 bases each). The CDR3 consists of 17 residues. CDR1 is DFQATT, CDR2 SNEGSKA, per germline (reference sequence). V gave up 5 bases and J gave up 0 bases, with 20 bases separating them. CDR3 residues: CSALGGRRVRSYNEQFF. The CDR3 nucleotides read TGCAGTGCTTTGGGGGGCCGGCGGGTCCGCTCCTACAATGAGCAGTTCTTC.

This clonotype was counted a single time. The rearrangement joins TRBV7-2 to TRBJ2-1, with D uncertain. The length of the CDR3 is 14 residues. Per the germline V gene, CDR1 is SGHTA and CDR2 is FQGNSA. The V end lost 2 bases, the J end lost 4 bases, and 9 bases lay between the germline ends. This chain's CDR3 is CASSLSPVYNEQFF. The CDR3 DNA reads as TGTGCCAGCAGCTTATCTCCGGTGTACAATGAGCAGTTCTTC.

For the CDR3, the DNA is TGTGCCACTGAACCTGACGGATCCTACGAGCAGTACTTC. This sequence encodes CATEPDGSYEQYF. This rearrangement joins TRBV15 to TRBJ2-7, with D unresolved. V dropped 9 bases and J dropped 1 base, with 13 bases sitting between them. The CDR3 length is 13 residues. Per germline, CDR1 LNHNV and CDR2 YYDKDF (reference sequence). The whole variable domain, remainder taken from reference TRBV15 and TRBJ2-7, is DAMVIQNPRYQVTQFGKPVTLSCSQTLNHNVMYWYQQKSSQAPKLLFHYYDKDFNNEADTPDNFQSRRPNTSFCFLDIRSPGLGDTAMYLCATEPDGSYEQYFGPGTRLTVT.